This T cell receptor (beta chain) was retrieved from a study of T cell responses to AZD1222 COVID-19 vaccine. This table comes from immunoSEQ multiplex PCR, and its TCRdb copy is limited to in-frame clones, with some not included. The data contain approximately 74,000 clones, 86% of them singletons. This CDR3 contains 13 residues. Germline assignment: CDR1 SEHNR and CDR2 FQNEAQ (reference sequence). V was trimmed by 1 base and J by 4 bases, leaving 7 bases between them. The sample here was peripheral blood, taken on day 0 of AZD1222 vaccination. The rearrangement uses TRBV7-9 and TRBJ1-2; D is unclear. This clonotype originated in an adult in good health. The CDR3 DNA reads as TGTGCCAGCAGCTTAGGGGGAGGCTATGGCTACACCTTC. It encodes CASSLGGGYGYTF.